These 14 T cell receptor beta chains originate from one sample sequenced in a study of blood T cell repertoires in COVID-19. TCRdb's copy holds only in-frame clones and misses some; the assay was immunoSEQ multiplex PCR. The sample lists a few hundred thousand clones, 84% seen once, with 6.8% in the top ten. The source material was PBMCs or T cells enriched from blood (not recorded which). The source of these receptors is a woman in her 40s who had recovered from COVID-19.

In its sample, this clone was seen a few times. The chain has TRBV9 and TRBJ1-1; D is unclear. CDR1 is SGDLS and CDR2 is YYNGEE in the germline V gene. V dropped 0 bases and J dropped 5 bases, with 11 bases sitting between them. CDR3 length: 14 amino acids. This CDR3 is CASSVVVRETEAFF. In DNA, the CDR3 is TGTGCCAGCAGCGTAGTAGTTCGGGAAACTGAAGCTTTCTTT.

The CDR3 nucleotides read TGTGCCAGCTCACCGGAACTCGAGGCTGGCTACACCTTC. It translates to CASSPELEAGYTF. The chain couples TRBV18 to TRBJ1-2; unclear D gene. The germline V and J ends were trimmed by 3 bases and 7 bases, with 12 bases remaining between them. Germline V gene sequence: CDR1 KGHSH, CDR2 LQKENI. The CDR3 loop spans 13 amino acids.

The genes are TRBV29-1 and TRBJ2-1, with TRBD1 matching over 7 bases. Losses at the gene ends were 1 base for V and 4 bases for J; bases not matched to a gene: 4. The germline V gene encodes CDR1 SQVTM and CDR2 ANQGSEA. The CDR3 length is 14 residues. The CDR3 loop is CSVEGQGTYNEQFF. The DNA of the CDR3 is TGCAGCGTTGAAGGACAGGGAACGTACAATGAGCAGTTCTTC.

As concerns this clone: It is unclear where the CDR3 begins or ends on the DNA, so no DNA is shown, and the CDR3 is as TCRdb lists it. The CDR3 region is CASSLFGPGNEKLFF. V usage is TRBV28 and J usage is TRBJ1-4; the table's D call TRBD1 went unverified against the DNA. Including both end residues, the CDR3 is 15 amino acids long. Per the germline V gene, CDR1 is MDHEN and CDR2 is SYDVKM.

For the CDR3, the DNA is TGTGCCAGCAGCGTCGACAACTCTGGAAACACCATATATTTT. Its translation: CASSVDNSGNTIYF. The V gene is TRBV9, the J gene TRBJ1-3; D is undetermined. CDR3 length: 14 residues. V was cut by 2 bases and J by 0 bases, with 6 bases left in between. Per the germline V gene, CDR1 is SGDLS and CDR2 is YYNGEE.

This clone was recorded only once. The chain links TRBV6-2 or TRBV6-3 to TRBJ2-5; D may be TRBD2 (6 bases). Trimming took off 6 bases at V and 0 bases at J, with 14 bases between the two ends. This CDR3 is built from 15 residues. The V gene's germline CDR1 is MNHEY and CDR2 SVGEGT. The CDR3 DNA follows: TGTGCCAGCAGATACCGGGACTTGTACCAAGAGACCCAGTACTTC. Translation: CASRYRDLYQETQYF.

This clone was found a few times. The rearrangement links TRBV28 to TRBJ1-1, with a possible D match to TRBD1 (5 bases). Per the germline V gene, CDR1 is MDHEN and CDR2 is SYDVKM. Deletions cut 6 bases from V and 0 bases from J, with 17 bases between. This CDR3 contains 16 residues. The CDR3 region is CASSPNRWSMNTEAFF. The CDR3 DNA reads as TGTGCCAGCAGCCCCAACAGGTGGAGTATGAACACTGAAGCTTTCTTT.

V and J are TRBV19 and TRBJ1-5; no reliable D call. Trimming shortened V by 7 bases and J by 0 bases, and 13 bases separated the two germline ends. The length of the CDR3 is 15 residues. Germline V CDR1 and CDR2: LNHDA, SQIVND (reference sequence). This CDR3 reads CASIGSGPSNQPQHF. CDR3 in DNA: TGTGCCAGTATTGGTTCTGGCCCTAGCAATCAGCCCCAGCATTTT.

The CDR3 sequence is CASSVGTPNQPQHF. The DNA of the CDR3 is TGTGCCAGCAGCGTAGGGACACCCAATCAGCCCCAGCATTTT. This chain links TRBV9 with TRBJ1-5, with D maybe TRBD1 (5 bases). The V and J ends lost 0 bases and 3 bases respectively, with 7 bases between them. Germline assignment: CDR1 SGDLS and CDR2 YYNGEE. The CDR3 runs to 14 residues.

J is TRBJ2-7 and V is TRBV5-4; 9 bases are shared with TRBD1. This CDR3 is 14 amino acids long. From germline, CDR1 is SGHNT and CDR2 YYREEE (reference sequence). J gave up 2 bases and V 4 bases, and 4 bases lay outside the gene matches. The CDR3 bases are TGTGCCAGCAGCACTGGACAGGGGACCTACGAGCAGTACGTC. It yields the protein CASSTGQGTYEQYV.

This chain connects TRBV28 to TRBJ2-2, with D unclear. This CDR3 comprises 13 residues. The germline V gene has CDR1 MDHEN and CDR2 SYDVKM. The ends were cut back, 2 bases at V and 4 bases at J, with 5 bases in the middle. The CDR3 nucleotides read TGTGCCAGCAGTTTACACTCCACCGGGGAGCTGTTTTTT. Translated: CASSLHSTGELFF.

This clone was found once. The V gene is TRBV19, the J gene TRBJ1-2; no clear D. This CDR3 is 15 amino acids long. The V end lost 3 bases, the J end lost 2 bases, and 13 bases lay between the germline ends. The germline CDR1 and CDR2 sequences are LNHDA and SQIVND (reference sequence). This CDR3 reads CASSIFSGENYGYTF. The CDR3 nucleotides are TGTGCCAGTAGTATTTTCTCGGGAGAAAACTATGGCTACACCTTC. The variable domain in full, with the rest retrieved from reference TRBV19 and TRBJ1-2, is DGGITQSPKYLFRKEGQNVTLSCEQNLNHDAMYWYRQDPGQGLRLIYYSQIVNDFQKGDIAEGYSVSREKKESFPLTVTSAQKNPTAFYLCASSIFSGENYGYTFGSGTRLTVV.

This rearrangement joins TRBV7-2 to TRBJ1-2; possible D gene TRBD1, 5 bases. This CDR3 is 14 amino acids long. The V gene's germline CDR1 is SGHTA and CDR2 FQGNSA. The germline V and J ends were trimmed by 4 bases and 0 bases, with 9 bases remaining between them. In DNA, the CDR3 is TGTGCCAGCAGCTGGGGCGGAGCTAACTATGGCTACACCTTC. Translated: CASSWGGANYGYTF. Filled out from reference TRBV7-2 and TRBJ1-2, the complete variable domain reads GAGVSQSPSNKVTEKGKDVELRCDPISGHTALYWYRQSLGQGLEFLIYFQGNSAPDKSGLPSDRFSAERTGGSVSTLTIQRTQQEDSAVYLCASSWGGANYGYTFGSGTRLTVV.

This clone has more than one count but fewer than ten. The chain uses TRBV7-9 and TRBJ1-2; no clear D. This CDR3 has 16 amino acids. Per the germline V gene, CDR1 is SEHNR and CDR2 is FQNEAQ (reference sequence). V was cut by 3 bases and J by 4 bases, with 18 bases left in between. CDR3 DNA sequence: TGTGCCAGCAGCTTCGGGCTTGGACCGGAGGGCTATGGCTACACCTTC. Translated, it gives CASSFGLGPEGYGYTF. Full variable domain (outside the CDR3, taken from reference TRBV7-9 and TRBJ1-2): DTGVSQNPRHKITKRGQNVTFRCDPISEHNRLYWYRQTLGQGPEFLTYFQNEAQLEKSRLLSDRFSAERPKGSFSTLEIQRTEQGDSAMYLCASSFGLGPEGYGYTFGSGTRLTVV.